This TCR beta chain was captured in a study of OX40 agonist ivuxolimab in advanced cancers. Overall study findings and caveats: Low normalized T-cell clonal expansion was additionally recorded for some nonresponders. Doses of 0.1 to 3.0 mg/kg were accompanied by clonal expansion of CD4+ and CD8+ blood T cells by week 6.

Assay used: immunoSEQ multiplex PCR; TCRdb lists only in-frame clones, some missing. The data hold around 68,000 clones, with approximately 86% observed a single time. To note about this clone: Its antigen remains unidentified.

The CDR3 consists of 15 residues. V dropped 5 bases and J dropped 4; count of bases not matched to a gene: 7. CDR1 SGHDN and CDR2 FVKESK come from the germline V gene. Sample: CD4+ or CD8+ T cells sorted from blood, taken in a trial of the OX40 agonist ivuxolimab. V is TRBV14 and J is TRBJ1-2; 10 nucleotides match TRBD1. This receptor was obtained from an adult with an advanced solid tumor such as melanoma, head and neck, liver or kidney cancer. The CDR3 is CASSFGQGGLYGYTF. The CDR3 DNA follows: TGTGCCAGCAGCTTCGGACAGGGGGGACTCTATGGCTACACCTTC. Supplemented by reference TRBV14 and TRBJ1-2, the full variable domain reads EAGVTQFPSHSVIEKGQTVTLRCDPISGHDNLYWYRRVMGKEIKFLLHFVKESKQDESGMPNNRFLAERTGGTYSTLKVQPAELEDSGVYFCASSFGQGGLYGYTFGSGTRLTVV.